Below, 8 T cell receptor beta chains from the same sample are listed, as sequenced in a study of shared clonotypes between healthy human individuals. Repertoires were generated with immunoSEQ multiplex PCR, while TCRdb's copy carries only in-frame clones and drops some. This table holds about 1.5 million clones, under 99% found once. The sample comprised naive CD4+ T cells sorted from blood. This sample's subset: CD45RA+ positively selected. Source of these receptors: a man aged 25-45 years in good health.

The CDR3 DNA follows: TGTGCCAGCAGTTTTGTAAACTCACCCAGAATGAAACAGGTTTTTACAGATACGCAGTATTTT. As protein: CASSFVNSPRMKQVFTDTQYF. The chain carries TRBV28 and TRBJ2-3; a possible D gene is TRBD1 (5 bases). V dropped 3 bases and J dropped 3 bases, with 31 bases sitting between them. Germline V gene data show CDR1 as MDHEN and CDR2 as SYDVKM. The CDR3 loop spans 21 amino acids. Variable domain in full (rest from reference TRBV28 and TRBJ2-3): DVKVTQSSRYLVKRTGEKVFLECVQDMDHENMFWYRQDPGLGLRLIYFSYDVKMKEKGDIPEGYSVSREKKERFSLILESASTNQTSMYLCASSFVNSPRMKQVFTDTQYFGPGTRLTVL.

V is TRBV7-6 and J is TRBJ2-1, with TRBD2 matching over 10 bases. Germline values: CDR1 SGHVS, CDR2 FNYEAQ. This CDR3 region has 17 residues. J lost 4 bases, V lost 5 bases, and 11 bases had no gene match. The CDR3 is CASSTGTGLASYNEQFF. The CDR3 nucleotides read TGTGCCAGCAGCACAGGTACGGGACTAGCGTCATACAATGAGCAGTTCTTC.

This chain joins TRBV9 and TRBJ2-3; 11 nucleotides align to TRBD2. The CDR3 runs to 16 residues. CDR1 SGDLS and CDR2 YYNGEE come from the germline V gene. V shed 0 bases and J 8 bases; nucleotides not matched to a gene: 8. CDR3 bases: TGTGCCAGCAGCGTAGGCTCCACTAGCGGGAGTTCTACGCAGTATTTT. Its translation is CASSVGSTSGSSTQYF.

This chain links TRBV18 with TRBJ1-5; TRBD1 might be the D (6 bases). CDR1 and CDR2 from the germline V gene are KGHSH and LQKENI. V dropped 4 bases and J dropped 5 bases, with 12 bases sitting between them. The CDR3 contains 14 residues. Here the CDR3 reads CASSLEGGDQPQHF. The CDR3 region has the DNA TGTGCCAGCTCACTCGAGGGGGGGGATCAGCCCCAGCATTTT.

The chain links TRBV15 to TRBJ2-4; 9 bases fit TRBD1. This CDR3 contains 14 residues. Germline assignment: CDR1 LNHNV and CDR2 YYDKDF (reference sequence). V shed 3 bases and J 6 bases; nucleotides not matched to a gene: 3. The CDR3 here is CATSSPGQGNIQYF. For the CDR3, the DNA is TGTGCCACCAGCAGTCCGGGACAGGGAAACATTCAGTACTTC. Filled out from reference TRBV15 and TRBJ2-4, the complete variable domain reads DAMVIQNPRYQVTQFGKPVTLSCSQTLNHNVMYWYQQKSSQAPKLLFHYYDKDFNNEADTPDNFQSRRPNTSFCFLDIRSPGLGDTAMYLCATSSPGQGNIQYFGAGTRLSVL.

This chain links TRBV18 with TRBJ2-7, with 10 bases aligning to TRBD1. In germline, CDR1 is KGHSH, CDR2 LQKENI. The CDR3 is 16 residues long. After removal of 1 base from V and 3 bases from J, the junction contained 6 bases not matched to a gene. The DNA for the CDR3 is TGTGCCAGCTCACCACTTCCGGGACAGGGGAACTACGAGCAGTACTTC. Encoded protein: CASSPLPGQGNYEQYF. Complete variable domain (other parts from reference TRBV18 and TRBJ2-7): NAGVMQNPRHLVRRRGQEARLRCSPMKGHSHVYWYRQLPEEGLKFMVYLQKENIIDESGMPKERFSAEFPKEGPSILRIQQVVRGDSAAYFCASSPLPGQGNYEQYFGPGTRLTVT.

The chain joins TRBV4-1 to TRBJ2-7; weak D call: TRBD2 (6 bases). The V gene lost 2 bases and the J gene lost 2 bases, with 7 bases spanning the gap. The CDR3 spans 13 residues. The V gene's germline CDR1 is MGHRA and CDR2 YSYEKL. DNA of the CDR3: TGCGCCAGCAGCCAACGGGAGACCTACGAGCAGTACTTC. This sequence encodes CASSQRETYEQYF.

The gene calls are TRBV7-3 and TRBJ2-1, with 7 bases that match TRBD2. V was clipped by 5 bases and J by 8 bases; unmatched bases: 18. The germline V gene encodes CDR1 SGHTA and CDR2 FQGTGA. The CDR3 has 17 residues. As DNA, the CDR3 is TGTGCCAGCAGCCCCTCCCCTAGCGGACCTTGGGGAGATGAGCAGTTCTTC. It encodes CASSPSPSGPWGDEQFF.